The entry below describes one T cell receptor (beta chain). This receptor's antigen is unknown. The record has no base qualities; no much larger clone is one base away. Sequencing of the TRB variable region was done with the immunoSEQ hsTCRB v3.0 assay at survey level resolution. The targeted TRB sequencing depth was about 40,000-50,000 T-cell genomes per sample. An Illumina MiSeq with a v3 150-cycle kit was used to sequence the pooled TRB libraries. The paper's processing steps were these. Repertoire analysis was performed in R inside a reproducible Nextflow workflow that covered QC, data transformation and analysis. Custom analyses were implemented in LymphoSeq2, an R package for AIRR-Seq data exploration. After excluding a few samples that yielded fewer than 5000 total TRB sequences, around 190 HIV repertoires remained for analysis. Among the roughly 190 retained HIV repertoires, about 59 were collected before ART initiation and 120 to 140 were collected after ART initiation. Each repertoire was downsampled to 5000 TRB nucleotide sequences, and summary statistics were averaged across 100 downsampling iterations. TRB sequences were retained for analysis only if CDR3 regions of at least seven amino acids were present. Diversity was assessed using a clonality score derived from Shannon entropy and using the Gini coefficient. Repertoire networks linked the top 5000 CDR3 amino acid sequences whenever two sequences differed by an edit distance of one. GLIPH2 predicted antigen specificity groups and MHC restriction for TRB CDR3 amino acid sequences. CDR3 amino acid sequences were matched against VDJdb and McPAS-TCR to flag known CMV, EBV, HIV or tissue antigen associations. Pre-ART, post-ART and control groups were compared with Wilcoxon signed-rank tests and Holm-Bonferroni correction. TCRdb stores this immuneACCESS table with in-frame sequences only. Part of the clones is absent; in the studies checked, under half of the shortfall reflects unresolved V genes, and no reason is known for the rest. V and J calls and clone size are copied from that table; D and trimming were computed from the DNA. The sample table contains 15,000 to 20,000 clones; only one count was recorded for around 80% of them. The top ten clonotypes cover roughly 7.7% of the sample.

Participants were included only if at least one PBMC sample before ART initiation and at least two post-ART samples were available. All participants with HIV were treated in the United States of America. Before DNA extraction, cryopreserved samples of about 1-11 million PBMC were thawed and then washed. At the time of the earliest PBMC sample, participants with HIV were aged between about 20 and 60 years. PBMC samples were contributed by each participant from 1-4 timepoints before ART initiation and 2-8 timepoints after ART initiation, with a median of 7 samples. Serial HIV viral load, CD4+ T-cell count, ART history and demographic data were obtained for every participant. A Qiagen kit on a QIAcube was used to extract genomic DNA from unsorted PBMC, with samples processed in batches of 12. This sample was taken from a study of long-term antiretroviral therapy in people with HIV (dated 2022 in TCRdb). About the full investigation: The earliest samples were collected roughly a decade before the 2015 WHO recommendation for immediate ART, at a time when ART was usually postponed until CD4 counts fell. A total of 192 cryopreserved PBMC samples were contributed to the cohort by 30 adults with confirmed HIV infection, with samples collected serially over a mean of around 6 years (range 1-12). A retrospective serial study tested whether ART initiation and durable HIV suppression were associated with changes in peripheral blood TRB repertoire composition and diversity. About 35% of the 30 participants with HIV were female. No cross-contamination during QIAcube processing was seen in test extractions of a monoclonal T-cell line run alongside a few dozen polyclonal samples.

Study-level results and caveats: ART initiation was associated with a significant increase in TRB diversity, but diversity stayed significantly below transplant donor controls even after long-term ART. Owing to limited PBMC availability, only the TCR beta chain was sequenced, without alpha chain pairing. The samples were dated from about 2004 to 2018, and the ART regimens that were used may be less effective than current ART regimens. Because pre-ART samples had limited cell numbers, unsorted PBMC were profiled rather than sorted CD4+ and CD8+ T cells. Inferences about post-ART repertoire changes were limited because no data were available on ART adherence, viral resistance or therapy changes. Expanded TRB clones identified before ART initiation dominated the repertoire at all time points, although this dominance fluctuated and declined in many PLHIV after ART. CDR3 length ranges in HIV repertoires were narrower than in controls, and network structure suggested an antigen-experienced repertoire with only a slight naive shift after ART.

The sample here was unsorted PBMCs, taken 0.1 years after starting antiretroviral therapy. This clonotype was obtained from a man aged 18 to 29 with HIV.

The CDR3 region: CASGLASTPDTQYF. The DNA reads as follows: TGTGCTAGTGGTTTGGCATCAACTCCAGATACGCAGTATTTT. The chain links TRBV12-5 with TRBJ2-3; no D gene is confidently identified. CDR1 is given as LGHNT and CDR2 as FRNRAP, both from the germline V gene. The CDR3 spans 14 residues, from the cysteine through the phenylalanine. The read is trimmed to its CDR3 DNA, 42 bases read in frame from base 1. Trimming costs V 1 base and J 4 bases, and their ends lie 9 bases apart.